This T cell receptor (beta chain) was observed in a study of CD8+CD57+ T cells in acquired aplastic anemia. Study-wide context: Recorded DNA amounts for sorted CD4+ and CD8+ cells had an average of approximately 3.2 ug. There were roughly 10 million reads, on average, for CD4+ cells from healthy donors. Study-level results: Controls did not differ significantly from patients in CD8+ Simpson's diversity. About 27 shared CD8+ CDR3s appeared highly expressed within patients' immunodominant clones.

CDR3 length equals 15 residues. CDR1 is LNHNV and CDR2 is YYDKDF in the germline V gene (reference sequence). The template used for profiling TCR beta VDJ and CDR3 was genomic DNA. TCRdb reprocessed the reads with MiXCR, giving one entry per CDR3 protein. The sample includes hundreds of thousands of distinct CDR3 sequences, 65% to 80% seen only once; the top ten take less than 4%. Turning to this clonotype: Antigen unknown. A read error may account for a junction end that differs from germline.

The sample was sorted CD4+, CD8+, or CD8+CD57+ T cells (not recorded which) from PBMCs. The clonotype was recovered from a human donor in good health, serving as a control. This chain connects TRBV15 to TRBJ2-2, with a possible D match to TRBD2 (5 bases). The chain's CDR3 is CATSREGEVTGELFF. DNA of the CDR3: TGTGCCACCAGCCGAGAGGGTGAGGTCACCGGGGAGCTCTTTTTT.